These T cell receptor beta chains were read from a single sample in a study of OX40 agonist ivuxolimab in advanced cancers. The protocol was immunoSEQ multiplex PCR, while the TCRdb copy is restricted to in-frame clones and leaves out a portion. Counted here are around 80,000 clones, more than 70% occurring once; the ten biggest clones make up 2% to 3%. The sequencing used CD4+ or CD8+ T cells sorted from blood, collected in a trial of the OX40 agonist ivuxolimab. The receptors originated from an adult with an advanced solid tumor such as melanoma, head and neck, liver or kidney cancer. CDR3s include the opening cysteine and the closing phenylalanine or tryptophan. Fields, in order: V gene, D gene, clone size, J gene, CDR3 DNA, CDR3 protein. D genes are given only for firm matches. Some rows have no size entry. The others give once, few or many, or a class for an expanded clone.

V gene: TRBV5-1
D gene: TRBD2
clone size: once
J gene: TRBJ2-3
CDR3 DNA: TGCGCCAGCAGCCCCGAGGGGCGGGGGGGTGGCACAGATACGCAGTATTTT
CDR3 protein: CASSPEGRGGGTDTQYF

V gene: TRBV19
D gene: TRBD1
clone size: -
J gene: TRBJ1-5
CDR3 DNA: TGTGCCAGTAAGGACAGGGGAGATCAGCCCCAGCATTTT
CDR3 protein: CASKDRGDQPQHF

V gene: TRBV18
D gene: TRBD1
clone size: -
J gene: TRBJ2-2
CDR3 DNA: TGTGCCAGCTCACCTTACGGGACAGGGAACACCGGGGAGCTGTTTTTT
CDR3 protein: CASSPYGTGNTGELFF

V gene: TRBV5-1
D gene: -
clone size: -
J gene: TRBJ2-6
CDR3 DNA: TGCGCCAGCAGCTTGGCCCACAGGGCGGGTGGGGCCAACGTCCTGACTTTC
CDR3 protein: CASSLAHRAGGANVLTF

V gene: TRBV19
D gene: TRBD2
clone size: once
J gene: TRBJ2-5
CDR3 DNA: TGTGCCAGCGGACTAGGGCGGCCCGGGGAGACCCAGTACTTC
CDR3 protein: CASGLGRPGETQYF

V gene: TRBV2
D gene: -
clone size: -
J gene: TRBJ2-5
CDR3 DNA: TGTGCCAGCAGAGAAGAGACCCAGTACTTC
CDR3 protein: CASREETQYF

V gene: TRBV6-4
D gene: -
clone size: -
J gene: TRBJ1-2
CDR3 DNA: TGTGCCAGCAGTCCCGGGGGCGAAGGCTATGGCTACACCTTC
CDR3 protein: CASSPGGEGYGYTF

V gene: TRBV28
D gene: -
clone size: -
J gene: TRBJ1-4
CDR3 DNA: TGTGCCAGCAGTTTGGAAGGGGGGTGGGAAAAACTGTTTTTT
CDR3 protein: CASSLEGGWEKLFF

V gene: TRBV9
D gene: -
clone size: -
J gene: TRBJ2-7
CDR3 DNA: TGTGCCAGCAGCGTAAACAGCGCTTCCTACGAGCAGTACTTC
CDR3 protein: CASSVNSASYEQYF

V gene: TRBV13
D gene: TRBD1
clone size: -
J gene: TRBJ2-7
CDR3 DNA: TGTGCCAGCAGCTACAGGGGGCTCATGTACGAGCAGTACTTC
CDR3 protein: CASSYRGLMYEQYF

V gene: TRBV27
D gene: TRBD1
clone size: -
J gene: TRBJ1-2
CDR3 DNA: TGTGCCAGCAGTTTATGGGGATATGCAGGGGGCTATGGCTACACCTTC
CDR3 protein: CASSLWGYAGGYGYTF